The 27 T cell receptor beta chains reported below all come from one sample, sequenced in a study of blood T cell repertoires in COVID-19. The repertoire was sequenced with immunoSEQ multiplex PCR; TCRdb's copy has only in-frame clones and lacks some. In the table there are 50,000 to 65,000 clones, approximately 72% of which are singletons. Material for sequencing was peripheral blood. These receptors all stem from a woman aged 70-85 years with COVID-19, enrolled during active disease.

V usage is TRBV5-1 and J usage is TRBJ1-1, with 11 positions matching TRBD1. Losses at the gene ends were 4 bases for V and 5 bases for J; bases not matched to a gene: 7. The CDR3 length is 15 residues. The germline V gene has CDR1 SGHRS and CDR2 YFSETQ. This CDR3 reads CASSREGTGGTEAFF. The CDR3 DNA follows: TGCGCCAGCAGCAGGGAGGGGACAGGGGGAACTGAAGCTTTCTTT.

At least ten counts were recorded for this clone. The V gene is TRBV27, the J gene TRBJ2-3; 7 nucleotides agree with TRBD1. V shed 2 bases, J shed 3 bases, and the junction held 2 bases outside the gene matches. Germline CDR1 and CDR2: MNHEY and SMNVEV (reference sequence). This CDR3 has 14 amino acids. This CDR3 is CASSLNRGTDTQYF. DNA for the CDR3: TGTGCCAGCAGTTTAAACAGGGGAACAGATACGCAGTATTTT.

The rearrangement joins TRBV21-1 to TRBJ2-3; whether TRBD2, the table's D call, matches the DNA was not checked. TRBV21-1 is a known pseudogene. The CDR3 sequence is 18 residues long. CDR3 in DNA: TGTGCCAGCAGCAAATCCGGGGGGCAGGCGAACGACACAGATACGCAGTATTTT. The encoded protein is CASSKSGGQANDTDTQYF.

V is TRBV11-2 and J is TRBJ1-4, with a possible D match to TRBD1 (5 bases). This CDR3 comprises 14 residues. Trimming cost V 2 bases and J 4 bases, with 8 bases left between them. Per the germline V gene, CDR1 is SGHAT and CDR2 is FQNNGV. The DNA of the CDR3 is TGTGCCAGCAGCTTACGACAGATTAATGAAAAACTGTTTTTT. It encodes CASSLRQINEKLFF.

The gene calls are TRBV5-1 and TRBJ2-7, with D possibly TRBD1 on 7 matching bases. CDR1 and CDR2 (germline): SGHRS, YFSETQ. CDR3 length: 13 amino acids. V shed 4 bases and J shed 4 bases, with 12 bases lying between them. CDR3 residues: CASSPQGGYEQYF. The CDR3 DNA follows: TGCGCCAGCAGCCCCCAGGGGGGTTACGAGCAGTACTTC.

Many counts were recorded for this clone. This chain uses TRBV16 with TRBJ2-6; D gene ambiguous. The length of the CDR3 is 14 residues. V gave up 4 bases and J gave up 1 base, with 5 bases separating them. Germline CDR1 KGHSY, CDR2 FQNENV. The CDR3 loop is CASSPFSGANVLTF. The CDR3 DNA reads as TGTGCCAGCAGCCCCTTTTCTGGGGCCAACGTCCTGACTTTC.

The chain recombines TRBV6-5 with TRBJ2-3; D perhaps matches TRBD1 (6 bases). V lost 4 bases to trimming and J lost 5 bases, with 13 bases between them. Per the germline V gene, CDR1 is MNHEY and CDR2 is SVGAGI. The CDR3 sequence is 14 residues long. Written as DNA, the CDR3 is TGTGCCAGCAGTTCCCCTTCGACAGGAGATACGCAGTATTTT. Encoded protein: CASSSPSTGDTQYF.

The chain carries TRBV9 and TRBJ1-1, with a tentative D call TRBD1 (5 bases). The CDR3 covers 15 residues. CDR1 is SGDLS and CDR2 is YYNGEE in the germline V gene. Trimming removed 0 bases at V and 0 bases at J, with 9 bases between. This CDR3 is CASSVGAGMNTEAFF. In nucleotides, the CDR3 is TGTGCCAGCAGCGTAGGGGCAGGGATGAACACTGAAGCTTTCTTT.

The CDR3 here is CASSQDKEMNTEAFF. In DNA, the CDR3 is TGCGCCAGCAGCCAAGATAAGGAGATGAACACTGAAGCTTTCTTT. This chain joins TRBV4-1 and TRBJ1-1; D is ambiguous. The V end was cut by 0 bases, the J end by 0 bases, with 8 bases between. This CDR3 region has 15 residues. Per germline, CDR1 MGHRA and CDR2 YSYEKL.

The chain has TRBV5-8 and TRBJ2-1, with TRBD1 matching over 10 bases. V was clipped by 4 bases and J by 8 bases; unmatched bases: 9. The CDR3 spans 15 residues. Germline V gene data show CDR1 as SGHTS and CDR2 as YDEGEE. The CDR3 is CASSVGQGNPDEQFF. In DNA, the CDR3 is TGTGCCAGCAGCGTGGGACAGGGGAATCCGGATGAGCAGTTCTTC.

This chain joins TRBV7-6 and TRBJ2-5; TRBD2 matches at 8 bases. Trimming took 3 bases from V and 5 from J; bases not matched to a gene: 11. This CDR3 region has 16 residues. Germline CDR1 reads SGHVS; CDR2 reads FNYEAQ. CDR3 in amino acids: CASSLGRAGAGETQYF. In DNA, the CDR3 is TGTGCCAGCAGCTTGGGTCGAGCGGGGGCTGGGGAGACCCAGTACTTC.

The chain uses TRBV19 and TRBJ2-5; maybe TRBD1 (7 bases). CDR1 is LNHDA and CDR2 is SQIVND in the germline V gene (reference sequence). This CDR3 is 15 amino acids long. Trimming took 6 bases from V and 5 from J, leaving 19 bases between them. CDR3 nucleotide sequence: TGTGCCAGTAGCCCCAGGGGGGCAGGGAGGGAGACCCAGTACTTC. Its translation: CASSPRGAGRETQYF. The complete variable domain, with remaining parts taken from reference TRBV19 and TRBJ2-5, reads DGGITQSPKYLFRKEGQNVTLSCEQNLNHDAMYWYRQDPGQGLRLIYYSQIVNDFQKGDIAEGYSVSREKKESFPLTVTSAQKNPTAFYLCASSPRGAGRETQYFGPGTRLLVL.

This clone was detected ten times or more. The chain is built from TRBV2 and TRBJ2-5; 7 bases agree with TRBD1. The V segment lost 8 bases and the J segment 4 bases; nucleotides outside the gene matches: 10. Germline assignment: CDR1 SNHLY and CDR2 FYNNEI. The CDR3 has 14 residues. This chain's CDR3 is CASRRDSASETQYF. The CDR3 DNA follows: TGTGCCAGCCGCCGGGACAGCGCGTCAGAGACCCAGTACTTC.

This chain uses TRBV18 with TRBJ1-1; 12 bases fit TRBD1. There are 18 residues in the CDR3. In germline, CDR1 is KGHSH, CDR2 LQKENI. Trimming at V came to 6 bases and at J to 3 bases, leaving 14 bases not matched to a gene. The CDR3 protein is CASSLYPGTGGLYTEAFF. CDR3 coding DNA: TGTGCCAGCTCCTTATACCCCGGGACAGGGGGCTTGTACACTGAAGCTTTCTTT.

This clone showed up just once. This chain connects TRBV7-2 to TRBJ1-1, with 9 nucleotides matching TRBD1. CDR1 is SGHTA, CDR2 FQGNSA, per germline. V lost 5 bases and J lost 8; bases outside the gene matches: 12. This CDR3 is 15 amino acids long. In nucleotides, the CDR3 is TGTGCCAGCAGCCTCGGGACAGGGACTTTAAGGGAAGCTTTCTTT. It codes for CASSLGTGTLREAFF. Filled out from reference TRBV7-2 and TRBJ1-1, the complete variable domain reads GAGVSQSPSNKVTEKGKDVELRCDPISGHTALYWYRQSLGQGLEFLIYFQGNSAPDKSGLPSDRFSAERTGGSVSTLTIQRTQQEDSAVYLCASSLGTGTLREAFFGQGTRLTVV.

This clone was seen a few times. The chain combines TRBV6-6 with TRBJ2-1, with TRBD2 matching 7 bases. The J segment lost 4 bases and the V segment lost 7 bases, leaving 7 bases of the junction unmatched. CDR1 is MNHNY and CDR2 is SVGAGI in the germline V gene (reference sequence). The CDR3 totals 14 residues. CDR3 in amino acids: CASNMGGGYNEQFF. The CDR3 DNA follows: TGTGCCAGCAATATGGGGGGGGGATACAATGAGCAGTTCTTC.

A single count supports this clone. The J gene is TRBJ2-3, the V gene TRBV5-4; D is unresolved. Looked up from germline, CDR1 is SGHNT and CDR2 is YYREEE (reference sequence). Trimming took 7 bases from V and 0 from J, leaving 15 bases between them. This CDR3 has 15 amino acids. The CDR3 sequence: CASALRLGSTDTQYF. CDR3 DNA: TGTGCCAGCGCCCTGAGGTTGGGTAGCACAGATACGCAGTATTTT.

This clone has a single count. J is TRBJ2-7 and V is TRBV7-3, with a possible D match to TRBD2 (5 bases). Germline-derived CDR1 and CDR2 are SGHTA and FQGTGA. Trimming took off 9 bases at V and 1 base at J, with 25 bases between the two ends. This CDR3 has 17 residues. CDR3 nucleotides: TGTGCCAGAACCCCATATGGTGCTGGACTGTTATCCTACGAGCAGTACGTC. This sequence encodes CARTPYGAGLLSYEQYV.

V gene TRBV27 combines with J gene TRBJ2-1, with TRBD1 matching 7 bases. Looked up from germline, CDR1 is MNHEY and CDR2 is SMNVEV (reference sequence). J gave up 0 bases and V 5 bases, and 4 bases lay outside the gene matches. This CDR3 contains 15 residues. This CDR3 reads CASSTGVSSYNEQFF. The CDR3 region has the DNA TGTGCCAGCAGTACAGGGGTATCCTCCTACAATGAGCAGTTCTTC.

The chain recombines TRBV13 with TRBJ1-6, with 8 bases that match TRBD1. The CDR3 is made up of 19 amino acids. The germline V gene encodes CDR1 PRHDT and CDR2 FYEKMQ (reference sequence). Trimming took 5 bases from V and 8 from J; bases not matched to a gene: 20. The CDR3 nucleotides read TGTGCCAGCAGCCTAAAATATGAATCAGGGGGCGAGGGGTATTCACCCCTCCACTTT. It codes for CASSLKYESGGEGYSPLHF.

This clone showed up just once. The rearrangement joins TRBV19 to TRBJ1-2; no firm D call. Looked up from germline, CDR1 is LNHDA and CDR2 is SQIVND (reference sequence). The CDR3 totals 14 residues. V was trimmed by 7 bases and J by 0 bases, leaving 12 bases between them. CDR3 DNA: TGTGCCAGTAACGAGGGATTAGCTAACTATGGCTACACCTTC. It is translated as CASNEGLANYGYTF.

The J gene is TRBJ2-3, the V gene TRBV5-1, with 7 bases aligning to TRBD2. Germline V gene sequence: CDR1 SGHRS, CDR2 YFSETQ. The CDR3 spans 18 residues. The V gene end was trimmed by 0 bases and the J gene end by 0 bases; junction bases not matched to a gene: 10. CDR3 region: CASSLGSTSASSTDTQYF. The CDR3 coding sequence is TGCGCCAGCAGCTTGGGCAGCACTAGCGCATCTAGCACAGATACGCAGTATTTT.

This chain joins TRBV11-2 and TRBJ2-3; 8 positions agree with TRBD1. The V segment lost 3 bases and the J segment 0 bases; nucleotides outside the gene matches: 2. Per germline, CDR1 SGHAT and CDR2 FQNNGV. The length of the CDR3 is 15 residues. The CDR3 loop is CASSFRGLSTDTQYF. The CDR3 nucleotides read TGTGCCAGCAGCTTCAGGGGGCTGAGCACAGATACGCAGTATTTT.

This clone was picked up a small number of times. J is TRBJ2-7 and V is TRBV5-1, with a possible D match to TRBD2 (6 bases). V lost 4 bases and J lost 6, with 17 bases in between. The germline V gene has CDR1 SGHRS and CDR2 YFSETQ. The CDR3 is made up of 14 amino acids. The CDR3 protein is CASSVSGGLGEQYF. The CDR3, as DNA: TGCGCCAGCAGCGTTTCCGGGGGACTCGGCGAGCAGTACTTC.

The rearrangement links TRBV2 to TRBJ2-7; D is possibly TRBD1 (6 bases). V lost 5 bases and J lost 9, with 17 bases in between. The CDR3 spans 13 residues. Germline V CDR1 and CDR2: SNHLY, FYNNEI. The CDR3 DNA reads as TGTGCCAGCAGTCCTGACAGGACCCGTGGGCAGTACTTC. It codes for CASSPDRTRGQYF. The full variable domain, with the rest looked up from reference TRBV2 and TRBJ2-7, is EPEVTQTPSHQVTQMGQEVILRCVPISNHLYFYWYRQILGQKVEFLVSFYNNEISEKSEIFDDQFSVERPDGSNFTLKIRSTKLEDSAMYFCASSPDRTRGQYFGPGTRLTVT.

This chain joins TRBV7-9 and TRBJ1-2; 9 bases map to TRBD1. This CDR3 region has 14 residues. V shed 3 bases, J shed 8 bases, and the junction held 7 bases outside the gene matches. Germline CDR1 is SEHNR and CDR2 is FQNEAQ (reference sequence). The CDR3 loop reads CASSFADRGLGYTF. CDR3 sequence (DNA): TGTGCCAGCAGCTTCGCGGACAGGGGCCTGGGCTACACCTTC.

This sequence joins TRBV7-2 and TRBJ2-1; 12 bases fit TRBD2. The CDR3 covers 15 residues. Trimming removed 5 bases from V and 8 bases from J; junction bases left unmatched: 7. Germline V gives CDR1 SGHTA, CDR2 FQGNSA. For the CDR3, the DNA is TGTGCCAGCAGCCCCACTAGCGGGGGGCCGCATGAGCAGTTCTTC. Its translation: CASSPTSGGPHEQFF.